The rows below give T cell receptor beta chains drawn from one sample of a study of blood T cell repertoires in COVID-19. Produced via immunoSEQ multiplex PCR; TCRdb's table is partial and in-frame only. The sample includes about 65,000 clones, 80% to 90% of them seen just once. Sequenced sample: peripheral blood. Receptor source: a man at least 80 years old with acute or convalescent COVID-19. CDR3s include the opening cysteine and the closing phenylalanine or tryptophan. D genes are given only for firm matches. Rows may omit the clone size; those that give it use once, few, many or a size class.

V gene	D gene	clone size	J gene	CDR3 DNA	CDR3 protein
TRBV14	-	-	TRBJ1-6	TGTGCCGTAAGCTGGGGCGGTAATTCACCCCTCCACTTT	CAVSWGGNSPLHF
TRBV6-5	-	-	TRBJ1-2	TGTGCCAGCAGTTACTCGAGGCAGAGTGGCTACACCTTC	CASSYSRQSGYTF
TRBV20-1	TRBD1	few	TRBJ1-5	TGCAGTGCTAGTGACAGGGGCAATCAGCCCCAGCATTTT	CSASDRGNQPQHF
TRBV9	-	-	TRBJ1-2	TGTGCCAGCAGCACCCAACAGGGCTACTATGGCTACACCTTC	CASSTQQGYYGYTF
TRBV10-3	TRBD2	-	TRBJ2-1	TGTGCCGTTACCAGCGGGGCCCTGAGCTCCTACAATGAGCAGTTCTTC	CAVTSGALSSYNEQFF
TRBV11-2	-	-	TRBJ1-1	TGTGCCAGCAGCTTAAAGGGGATGAACACTGAAGCTTTCTTT	CASSLKGMNTEAFF
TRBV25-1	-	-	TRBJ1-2	TGTGCCAGCAGTGAATGGGGTAGAAGCGGTGGCTACACCTTC	CASSEWGRSGGYTF
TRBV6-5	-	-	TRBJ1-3	TGTGCCAGCAGCACAGGGTCCTCTGGAAACACCATATATTTT	CASSTGSSGNTIYF
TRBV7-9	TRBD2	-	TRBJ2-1	TGTGCCAGCAGCTTAGTGGTCTATCGAACTAGCGGGGCGGGTGAGCAGTTCTTC	CASSLVVYRTSGAGEQFF
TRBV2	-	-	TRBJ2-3	TGTGCCAGCAGGGGGCCCCTACAGAGTTCTAGCACAGATACGCAGTATTTT	CASRGPLQSSSTDTQYF
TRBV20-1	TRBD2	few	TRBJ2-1	TGCAGTGCTAGTAGGGCGGGGGGGCTCAATGAGCAGTTCTTC	CSASRAGGLNEQFF
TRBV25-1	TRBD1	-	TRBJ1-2	TGTGCCAGCAGTGCACAGGGGGGCTATGGCTACACCTTC	CASSAQGGYGYTF
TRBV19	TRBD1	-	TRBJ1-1	TGTGCCAGTAGCCCAAGAGCCAGGGGGTGGATGAACACTGAAGCTTTCTTT	CASSPRARGWMNTEAFF
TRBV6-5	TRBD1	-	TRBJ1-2	TGTGCCAGCAGTTACACAGGACAGGGCGGTCGCTATGGCTACACCTTC	CASSYTGQGGRYGYTF
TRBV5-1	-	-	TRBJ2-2	TGCGCCAGCAGCTTCGGGACACATAACACCGGGGAGCTGTTTTTT	CASSFGTHNTGELFF
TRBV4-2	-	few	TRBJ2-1	TGTGCCAGCAGCCAAGAAAATGGCGGGGGCCCCTACAATGAGCAGTTCTTC	CASSQENGGGPYNEQFF
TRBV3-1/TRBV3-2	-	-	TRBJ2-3	TGTGCCAGCAGCTCCCGGCGGGATACGCAGTATTTT	CASSSRRDTQYF
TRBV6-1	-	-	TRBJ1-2	TGTGCCAGCAGTGAACGTGGGGGAGGCAACTATGGCTACACCTTC	CASSERGGGNYGYTF
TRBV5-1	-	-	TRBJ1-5	TGCGCCAGCAGCACCCGTCCAGGTCAGCCCCAGCATTTT	CASSTRPGQPQHF
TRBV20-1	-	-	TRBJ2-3	TGCAGTGCTAGAACATATACGCAGTATTTT	CSARTYTQYF
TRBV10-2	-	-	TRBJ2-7	TGCGCCAGCAGTGAGTCGCCGGGGGCAGGGGGTAGTAACGAGCAGTACTTC	CASSESPGAGGSNEQYF
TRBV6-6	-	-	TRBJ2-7	TGTGCCAGCAGCCCCCCAGGGAAACCCTACGAGCAGTACTTC	CASSPPGKPYEQYF
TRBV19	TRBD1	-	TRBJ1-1	TGTGCCAGTAGTGATCCTCGACAGGGGCTTTCGAACACTGAAGCTTTCTTT	CASSDPRQGLSNTEAFF
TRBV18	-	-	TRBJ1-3	TGTGCCAGCTCACCACCAGCTACCTCTGGAAACACCATATATTTT	CASSPPATSGNTIYF
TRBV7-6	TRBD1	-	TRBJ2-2	TGTGCCAGCAGCTTAAGTACAGGGGGCACCGGGGAGCTGTTTTTT	CASSLSTGGTGELFF
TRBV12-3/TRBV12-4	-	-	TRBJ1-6	TGTGCCAGCAGTGGGGCACGTCCACCCCTCCACTTT	CASSGARPPLHF
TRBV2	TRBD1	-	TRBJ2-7	TGTGCCAGCAGTCGGGACAGTCTGTCCTACGAGCAGTACTTC	CASSRDSLSYEQYF
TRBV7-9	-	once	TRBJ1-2	TGTGCCAGCAGTGACACTCAGCTTAACTATGGCTACACCTTC	CASSDTQLNYGYTF
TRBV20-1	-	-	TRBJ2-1	TGCAGTGCTAGAGAGCGCGGTGAGCAGTTCTTC	CSARERGEQFF
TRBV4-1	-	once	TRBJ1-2	TGCGCCAGCAGCCAACGAGCGGGCTATGGCTACACCTTC	CASSQRAGYGYTF
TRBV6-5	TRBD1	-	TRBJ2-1	TGTGCCAGCAGTCCGACAGGGAGCTCCTACAATGAGCAGTTCTTC	CASSPTGSSYNEQFF
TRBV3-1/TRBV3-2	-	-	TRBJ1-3	TGTGCCAGCAGCCACCGTCTTCAGGGAACCTCTGGAAACACCATATATTTT	CASSHRLQGTSGNTIYF
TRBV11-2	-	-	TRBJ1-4	TGTGCCAGCAGCTTATTAGCCCTCGGGAGGGGGAATGAAAAACTGTTTTTT	CASSLLALGRGNEKLFF
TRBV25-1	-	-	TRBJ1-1	TGTGCCAGCAGTGAATACACACCGCGGGACACTGAAGCTTTCTTT	CASSEYTPRDTEAFF
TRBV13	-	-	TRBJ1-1	TGTGCCAGCAGCTTTGATCTACGTAACCTAGGCACTGAAGCTTTCTTT	CASSFDLRNLGTEAFF
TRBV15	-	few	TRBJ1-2	TGTGCCACCAGCAGAGAGGGACTGTATGGCTACACCTTC	CATSREGLYGYTF
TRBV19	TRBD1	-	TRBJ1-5	TGTGCCAGTAGTACGGGACAGGGCGGCAATCAGCCCCAGCATTTT	CASSTGQGGNQPQHF
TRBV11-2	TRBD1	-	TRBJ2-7	TGTGCCAGCAGCTTGACAGGGGACGAGCAGTACTTC	CASSLTGDEQYF
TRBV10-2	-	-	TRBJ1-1	TGCGCCAGCAGTGAGGGGGCAGACACTGAAGCTTTCTTT	CASSEGADTEAFF
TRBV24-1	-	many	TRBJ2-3	TGTGCCACCAGTGATTTGAAAGGGGGAACAGATACGCAGTATTTT	CATSDLKGGTDTQYF
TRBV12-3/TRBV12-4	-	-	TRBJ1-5	TGTGCCAGCAGTCAACAGGGTTATCAGCCCCAGCATTTT	CASSQQGYQPQHF
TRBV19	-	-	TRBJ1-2	TGTGCCAGTAGTCCCCAGGGCTTCTATGGCTACACCTTC	CASSPQGFYGYTF
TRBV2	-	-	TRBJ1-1	TGTGCCAGCAGCCCCAGGGCAGAAGCTTTCTTT	CASSPRAEAFF